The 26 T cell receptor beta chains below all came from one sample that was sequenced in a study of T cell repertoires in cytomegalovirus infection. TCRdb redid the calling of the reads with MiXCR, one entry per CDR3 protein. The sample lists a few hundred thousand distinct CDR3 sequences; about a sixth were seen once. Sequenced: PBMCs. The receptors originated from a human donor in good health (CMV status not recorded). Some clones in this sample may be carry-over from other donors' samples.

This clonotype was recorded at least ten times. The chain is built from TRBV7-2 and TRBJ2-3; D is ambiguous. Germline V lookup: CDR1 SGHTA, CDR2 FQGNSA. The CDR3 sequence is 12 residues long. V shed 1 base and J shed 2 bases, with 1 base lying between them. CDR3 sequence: CASSLDTDTQYF. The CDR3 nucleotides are TGTGCCAGCAGCTTAGACACAGATACGCAGTATTTT.

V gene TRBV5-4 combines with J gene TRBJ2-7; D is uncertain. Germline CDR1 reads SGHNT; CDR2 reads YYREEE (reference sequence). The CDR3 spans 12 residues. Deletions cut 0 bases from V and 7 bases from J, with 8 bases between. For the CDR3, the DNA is TGTGCCAGCAGCTTGGACACCGGGGAGCAGTACTTC. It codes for CASSLDTGEQYF.

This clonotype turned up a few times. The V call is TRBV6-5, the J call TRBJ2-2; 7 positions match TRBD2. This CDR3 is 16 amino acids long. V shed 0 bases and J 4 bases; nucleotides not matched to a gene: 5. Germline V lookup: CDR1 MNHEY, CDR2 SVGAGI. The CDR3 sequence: CASSYSLGGTTGELFF. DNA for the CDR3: TGTGCCAGCAGTTACTCTTTGGGGGGGACCACCGGGGAGCTGTTTTTT.

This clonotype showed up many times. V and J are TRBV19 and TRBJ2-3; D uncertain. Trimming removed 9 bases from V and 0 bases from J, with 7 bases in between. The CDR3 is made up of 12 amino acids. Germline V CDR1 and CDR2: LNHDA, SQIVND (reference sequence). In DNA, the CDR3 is TGTGCCAGCAGCATAAGCACAGATACGCAGTATTTT. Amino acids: CASSISTDTQYF.

The CDR3 coding sequence is TGCGCCAGCAGCCCCGAGGCGGGAAGAAATGAAAAACTGTTTTTT. Protein product: CASSPEAGRNEKLFF. The chain links TRBV4-3 to TRBJ1-4, with D uncertain. The CDR3 sequence is 15 residues long. Per the germline V gene, CDR1 is LGHNA and CDR2 is YSLEER. Between the trimmed V and J ends, which lost 4 bases and 5 bases, there was a span of 14 bases.

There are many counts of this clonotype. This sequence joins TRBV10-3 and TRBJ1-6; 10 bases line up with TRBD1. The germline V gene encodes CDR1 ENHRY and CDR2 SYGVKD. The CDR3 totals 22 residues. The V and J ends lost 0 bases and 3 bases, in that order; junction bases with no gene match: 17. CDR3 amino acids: CAISESKKVPGQGTDYNSPLHF. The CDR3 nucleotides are TGTGCCATCAGTGAGTCCAAGAAAGTCCCGGGACAGGGGACCGACTATAATTCACCCCTCCACTTT.

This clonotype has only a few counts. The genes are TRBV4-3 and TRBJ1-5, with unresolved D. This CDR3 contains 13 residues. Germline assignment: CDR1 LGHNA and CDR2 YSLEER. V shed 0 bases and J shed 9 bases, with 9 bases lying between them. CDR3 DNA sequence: TGCGCCAGCAGCCAAGAGAGACGGGGGCCCCAGCATTTT. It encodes CASSQERRGPQHF.

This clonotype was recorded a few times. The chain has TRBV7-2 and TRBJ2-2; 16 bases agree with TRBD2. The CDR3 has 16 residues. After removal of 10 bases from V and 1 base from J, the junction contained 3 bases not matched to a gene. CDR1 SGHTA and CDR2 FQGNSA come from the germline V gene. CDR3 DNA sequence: TGTGCCACGGGACTAGCGGGGGGGATGAACACCGGGGAGCTGTTTTTT. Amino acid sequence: CATGLAGGMNTGELFF.

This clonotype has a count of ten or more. The CDR3 here is CASSYLGLNTEAFF. The CDR3 DNA follows: TGTGCCAGCAGTTACCTGGGACTAAACACTGAAGCTTTCTTT. The chain has TRBV6-2 or TRBV6-3 and TRBJ1-1; a possible D gene is TRBD1 (5 bases). V lost 2 bases to trimming and J lost 2 bases, with 9 bases between them. The CDR3 consists of 14 residues. Germline V lookup: CDR1 MNHEY, CDR2 SVGEGT.

The CDR3 loop is CSARDLGTGEGSPLHF. The CDR3 DNA is TGCAGTGCTAGAGATCTCGGGACAGGGGAAGGTTCACCCCTCCACTTT. The chain carries TRBV20-1 and TRBJ1-6, with 10 bases identical to TRBD1. In germline, CDR1 is DFQATT, CDR2 SNEGSKA (reference sequence). Trimming at V came to 0 bases and at J to 9 bases, leaving 8 bases not matched to a gene. The CDR3 is made up of 16 amino acids.

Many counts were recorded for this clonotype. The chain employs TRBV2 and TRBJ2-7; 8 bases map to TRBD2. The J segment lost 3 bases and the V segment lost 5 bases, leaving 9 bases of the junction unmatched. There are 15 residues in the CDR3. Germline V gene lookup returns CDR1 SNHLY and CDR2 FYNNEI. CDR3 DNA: TGTGCCAGCAGTCGAGGTAGCGGGGAGATCTACGAGCAGTACTTC. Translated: CASSRGSGEIYEQYF.

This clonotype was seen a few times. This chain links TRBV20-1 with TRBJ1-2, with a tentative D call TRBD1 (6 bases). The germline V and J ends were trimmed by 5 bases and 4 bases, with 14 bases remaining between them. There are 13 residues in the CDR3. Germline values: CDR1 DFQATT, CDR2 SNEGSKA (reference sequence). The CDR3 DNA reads TGCAGTGCTGAAAGGGAGGGGGGCTATGGCTACACCTTC. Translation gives CSAEREGGYGYTF.

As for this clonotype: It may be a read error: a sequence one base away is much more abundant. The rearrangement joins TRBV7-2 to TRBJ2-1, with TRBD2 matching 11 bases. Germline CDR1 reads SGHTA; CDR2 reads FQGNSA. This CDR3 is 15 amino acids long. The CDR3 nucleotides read TGTGCCAGCAGCTTAGGACTAGCGGGGTCCAATGAGCAGTCCTTC. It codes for CASSLGLAGSNEQSF.

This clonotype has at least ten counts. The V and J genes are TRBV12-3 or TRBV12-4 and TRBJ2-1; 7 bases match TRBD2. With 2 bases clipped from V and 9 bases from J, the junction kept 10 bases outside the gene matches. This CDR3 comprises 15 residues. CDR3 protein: CASSLHEQSGGEQFF. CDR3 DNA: TGTGCCAGCAGTTTACATGAACAATCGGGAGGTGAGCAGTTCTTC.

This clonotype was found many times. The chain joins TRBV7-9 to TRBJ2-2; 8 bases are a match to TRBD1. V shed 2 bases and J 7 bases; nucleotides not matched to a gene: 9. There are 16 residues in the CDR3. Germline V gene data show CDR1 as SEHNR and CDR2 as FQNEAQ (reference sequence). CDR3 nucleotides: TGTGCCAGCAGCTTACCCCCCAGGGGGCTAGGCGGGGAGCTGTTTTTT. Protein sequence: CASSLPPRGLGGELFF.

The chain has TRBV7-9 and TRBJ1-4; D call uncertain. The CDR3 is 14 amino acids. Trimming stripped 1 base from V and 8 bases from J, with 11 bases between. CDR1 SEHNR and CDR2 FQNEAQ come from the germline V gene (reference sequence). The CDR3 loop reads CASSLGEPWEKLFF. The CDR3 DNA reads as TGTGCCAGCAGCTTAGGGGAACCCTGGGAAAAACTGTTTTTT.

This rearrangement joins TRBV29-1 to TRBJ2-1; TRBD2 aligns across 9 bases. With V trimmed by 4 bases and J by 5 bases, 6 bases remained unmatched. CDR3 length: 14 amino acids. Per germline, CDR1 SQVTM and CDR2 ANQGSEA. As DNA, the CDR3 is TGCAGCGTTGGCCAGCGGGGGGTCAACAATGAGCAGTTCTTC. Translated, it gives CSVGQRGVNNEQFF.

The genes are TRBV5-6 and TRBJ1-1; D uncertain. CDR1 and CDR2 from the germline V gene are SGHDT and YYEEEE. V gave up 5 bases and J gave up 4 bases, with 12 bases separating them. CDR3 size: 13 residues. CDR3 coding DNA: TGTGCCAGCAGGCTTTCACTCAGCACTGAAGCTTTCTTT. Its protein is CASRLSLSTEAFF.

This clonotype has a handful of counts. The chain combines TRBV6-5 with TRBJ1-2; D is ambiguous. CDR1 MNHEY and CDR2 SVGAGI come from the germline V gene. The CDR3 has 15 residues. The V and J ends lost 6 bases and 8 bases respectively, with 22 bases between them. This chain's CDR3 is CASRSPSAGSVGYTF. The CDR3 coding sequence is TGTGCCAGCAGAAGCCCATCCGCGGGTTCCGTAGGCTACACCTTC.

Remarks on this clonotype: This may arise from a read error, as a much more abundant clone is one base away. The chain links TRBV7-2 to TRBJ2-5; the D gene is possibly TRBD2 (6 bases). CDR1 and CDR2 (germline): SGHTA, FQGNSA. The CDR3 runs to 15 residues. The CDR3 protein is CANSLAEGRLETQYF. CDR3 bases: TGTGCCAACAGCTTAGCGGAGGGGCGGTTGGAGACCCAGTACTTC.

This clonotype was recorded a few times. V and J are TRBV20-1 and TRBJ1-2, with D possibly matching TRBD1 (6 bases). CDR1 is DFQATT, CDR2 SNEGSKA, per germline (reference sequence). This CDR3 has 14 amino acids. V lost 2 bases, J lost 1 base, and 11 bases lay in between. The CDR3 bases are TGCAGTGCTAGAAGGGGGAGGAGTAACTATGGCTACACCTTC. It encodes CSARRGRSNYGYTF.

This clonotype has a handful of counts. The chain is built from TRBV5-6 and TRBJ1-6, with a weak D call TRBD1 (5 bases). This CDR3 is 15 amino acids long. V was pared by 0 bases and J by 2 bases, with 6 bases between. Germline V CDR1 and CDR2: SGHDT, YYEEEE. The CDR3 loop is CASSLGRAYNSPLHF. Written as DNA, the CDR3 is TGTGCCAGCAGCTTGGGCAGGGCCTATAATTCACCCCTCCACTTT. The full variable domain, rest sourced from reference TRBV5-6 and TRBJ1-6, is DAGVTQSPTHLIKTRGQQVTLRCSPKSGHDTVSWYQQALGQGPQFIFQYYEEEERQRGNFPDRFSGHQFPNYSSELNVNALLLGDSALYLCASSLGRAYNSPLHFGNGTRLTVT.

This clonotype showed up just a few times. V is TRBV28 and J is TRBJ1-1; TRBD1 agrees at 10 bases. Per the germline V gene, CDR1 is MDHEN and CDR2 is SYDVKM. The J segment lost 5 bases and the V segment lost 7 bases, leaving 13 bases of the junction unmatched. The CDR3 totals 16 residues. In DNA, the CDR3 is TGTGCCAGCACCTTAGTCCGGGGGACAGGGGTTACTGAAGCTTTCTTT. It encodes CASTLVRGTGVTEAFF.

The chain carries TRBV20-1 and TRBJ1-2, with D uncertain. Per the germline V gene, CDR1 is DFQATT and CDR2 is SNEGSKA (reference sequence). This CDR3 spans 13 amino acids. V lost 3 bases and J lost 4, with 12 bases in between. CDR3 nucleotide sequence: TGCAGTGCTAGGCCATCCGTCCCCTATGGCTACACCTTC. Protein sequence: CSARPSVPYGYTF.

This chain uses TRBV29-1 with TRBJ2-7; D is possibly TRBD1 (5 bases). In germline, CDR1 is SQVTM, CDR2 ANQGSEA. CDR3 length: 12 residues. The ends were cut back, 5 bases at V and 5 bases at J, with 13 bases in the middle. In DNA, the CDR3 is TGCAGCGTTCATGGGGCGTGGAACGAGCAGTACTTC. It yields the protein CSVHGAWNEQYF.

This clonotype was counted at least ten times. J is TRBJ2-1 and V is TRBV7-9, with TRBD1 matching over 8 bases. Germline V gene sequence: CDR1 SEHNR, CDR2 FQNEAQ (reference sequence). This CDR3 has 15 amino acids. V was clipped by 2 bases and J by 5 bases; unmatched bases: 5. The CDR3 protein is CASSLQGAVDNEQFF. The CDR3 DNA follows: TGTGCCAGCAGCTTACAGGGGGCAGTAGACAATGAGCAGTTCTTC.